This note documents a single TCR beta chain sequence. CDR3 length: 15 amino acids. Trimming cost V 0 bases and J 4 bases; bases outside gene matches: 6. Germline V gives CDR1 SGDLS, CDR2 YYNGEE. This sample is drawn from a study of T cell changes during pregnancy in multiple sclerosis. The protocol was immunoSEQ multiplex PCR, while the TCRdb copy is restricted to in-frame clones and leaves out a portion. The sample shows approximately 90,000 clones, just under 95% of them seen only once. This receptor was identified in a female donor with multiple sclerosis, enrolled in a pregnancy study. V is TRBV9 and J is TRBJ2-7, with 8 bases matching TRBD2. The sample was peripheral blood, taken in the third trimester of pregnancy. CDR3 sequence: CASSVESSGEYEQYF. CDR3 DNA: TGTGCCAGCAGCGTAGAGAGTAGCGGGGAATACGAGCAGTACTTC.